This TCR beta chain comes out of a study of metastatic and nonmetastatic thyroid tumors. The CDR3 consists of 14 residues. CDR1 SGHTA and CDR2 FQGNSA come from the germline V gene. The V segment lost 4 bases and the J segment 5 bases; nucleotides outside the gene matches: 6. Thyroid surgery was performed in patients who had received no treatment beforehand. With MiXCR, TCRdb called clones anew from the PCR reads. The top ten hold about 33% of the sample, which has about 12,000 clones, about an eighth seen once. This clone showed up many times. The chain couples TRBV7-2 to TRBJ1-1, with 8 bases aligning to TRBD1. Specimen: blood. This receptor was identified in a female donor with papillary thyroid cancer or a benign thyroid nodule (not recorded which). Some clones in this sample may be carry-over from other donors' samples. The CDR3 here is CASSSQGARTEAFF. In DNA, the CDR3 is TGTGCCAGCAGCTCCCAGGGGGCGCGGACTGAAGCTTTCTTT.